This TCR beta chain was sequenced during a study of shared clonotypes between healthy human individuals. This table comes from immunoSEQ multiplex PCR, and its TCRdb copy is limited to in-frame clones, with some not included. The table records 550,000 to 600,000 clones, just over 75% of them present only once. The ends lost 5 bases at V and 6 bases at J; junction bases unmatched: 2. This CDR3 has 12 residues. The V gene's germline CDR1 is SGHTA and CDR2 FQGTGA. The TCR comes from a woman aged 40 to 50 in good health. Some clones in this sample may be carry-over from other donors' samples. The V call is TRBV7-3, the J call TRBJ1-1, with 8 nucleotides matching TRBD1. Input material: PBMCs. The DNA for the CDR3 is TGTGCCAGCAGCCTGACAGGGGCTGAAGCTTTCTTT. It is translated as CASSLTGAEAFF.